This T cell receptor beta chain emerged from a study of blood T cells in healthy people across ages. This clonotype has only a few counts. The V and J ends lost 7 bases and 6 bases, in that order; junction bases with no gene match: 17. The CDR3 totals 16 residues. In germline, CDR1 is LNHDA, CDR2 SQIVND (reference sequence). With a J-beta primer mix and a sample-barcoded 5' primer, a second PCR ran 7 to 11 cycles. TCRdb reprocessed the 5' RACE reads via MiXCR and lists one record per CDR3 protein. The sample lists 750,000 to 950,000 distinct CDR3 sequences, roughly 29% occurring once. The same specimen was also included in a second study, on T cells of mothers and their children. That study adds: Samples were obtained from a few healthy Caucasian mothers and their six children.

The rearrangement joins TRBV19 to TRBJ2-7; 8 bases map to TRBD2. The specimen sequenced was blood. The sequence was obtained from a woman aged 40 to 50 in good health. The CDR3 here is CASKPSGFSYPAEQYF. The CDR3 DNA reads as TGTGCCAGTAAGCCTAGCGGGTTTTCCTACCCCGCCGAGCAGTACTTC.